These 26 T cell receptor beta chains were all obtained from the same sample, sequenced in a study of blood T cells in healthy people across ages. With a J-beta primer mix and a sample-barcoded 5' primer, a second PCR ran about 7 to 11 cycles. TCRdb redid the calling of the 5' RACE reads with MiXCR, one entry per CDR3 protein. The repertoire holds about 1.8 million distinct CDR3 sequences, around half seen once, with roughly 2.1% in the top ten. Sequencing was carried out using blood. These receptors originate from a woman aged 40-49 years in good health.

Of note for this clonotype: At one of its ends the junction is not consistent with the germline gene, which may arise from a read error. The chain recombines TRBV3-1 with TRBJ2-3; 8 nucleotides match TRBD2. The V gene's germline CDR1 is LGHDT and CDR2 YNNKEL (reference sequence). This CDR3 is 17 amino acids long. The CDR3 spells CASSRDLGLEGTDTQYF. For the CDR3, the DNA is TGTGCCAGCAGCCGAGATCTGGGACTAGAAGGTACAGATACACAGTATTTT.

The table lists this clonotype with a few counts. The chain recombines TRBV7-2 with TRBJ2-5, with 7 bases that match TRBD1. The germline gives CDR1 SGHTA, CDR2 FQGNSA. The junction had 5 bases not matched to a gene; V was cut back by 5 bases and J by 2 bases. The CDR3 runs 14 residues. The CDR3 is CASSVRDRQETQYF. The CDR3 coding sequence is TGTGCCAGCAGCGTCCGGGACAGACAAGAGACCCAGTACTTC.

The rearrangement links TRBV11-2 to TRBJ2-4; the match to TRBD1 covers 9 bases. The germline gives CDR1 SGHAT, CDR2 FQNNGV. With V trimmed by 3 bases and J by 9 bases, 9 bases remained unmatched. CDR3 length equals 15 residues. DNA for the CDR3: TGTGCCAGCAGCTTGGCAGGGACAGGGCGCAGCATTCAGTACTTC. Translated: CASSLAGTGRSIQYF.

CDR3 sequence: CASVGDQVLREQFF. CDR3 coding DNA: TGTGCTAGTGTGGGGGACCAGGTGCTGCGTGAGCAGTTCTTC. The chain is built from TRBV12-5 and TRBJ2-1, with D tentatively TRBD1 or TRBD2 (5 bases each). Germline CDR1 reads LGHNT; CDR2 reads FRNRAP. The CDR3 has 14 residues. Trimming took off 7 bases at V and 9 bases at J, with 19 bases between the two ends.

This clonotype was recorded a few times. The chain employs TRBV20-1 and TRBJ2-5; D remains unclear. Germline loops: CDR1 DFQATT, CDR2 SNEGSKA (reference sequence). The CDR3 has 11 residues. V was clipped by 0 bases and J by 12 bases, with 11 bases between them. In nucleotides, the CDR3 is TGCAGTGCTAGAGACCAAAGCAAGGAGTACTTC. As protein: CSARDQSKEYF.

This clonotype appeared a few times. The rearrangement joins TRBV28 to TRBJ2-1; a weak D match, TRBD2 (6 bases). This CDR3 is 13 amino acids long. Germline V gene lookup returns CDR1 MDHEN and CDR2 SYDVKM. Trimming left V 11 bases short and J 1 base short, with 12 bases between. For the CDR3, the DNA is TGTGCCTTGGAGGGGTCTTCCTACAATGAGCAGTTCTTC. Protein sequence: CALEGSSYNEQFF.

The gene calls are TRBV20-1 and TRBJ2-7; possibly TRBD1 for D (6 bases). This CDR3 has 15 amino acids. V lost 6 bases and J 1 base, leaving 19 bases between the germline ends. Germline values: CDR1 DFQATT, CDR2 SNEGSKA (reference sequence). Here the CDR3 reads CSAHAPTGQSYEQYF. Here the CDR3 DNA reads TGCAGTGCCCATGCCCCTACCGGACAGTCCTACGAGCAGTACTTC.

This chain connects TRBV20-1 to TRBJ2-1; D call uncertain. CDR3 length: 13 residues. The V gene's germline CDR1 is DFQATT and CDR2 SNEGSKA (reference sequence). V lost 4 bases and J lost 13, with 20 bases in between. The chain's CDR3 is CSAILRNEETQFF. CDR3 nucleotides: TGCAGTGCTATCTTGCGGAATGAAGAGACTCAGTTCTTC.

This clonotype occurred a few times. A junction boundary mismatches the germline segment, possibly from a read error. The J gene is TRBJ2-5, the V gene TRBV7-2; TRBD2 might be the D (6 bases). Germline CDR1 reads SGHTA; CDR2 reads FQGNSA. The CDR3 totals 13 residues. CDR3 sequence reads: CASSAGLRETQYF. Here the CDR3 DNA reads TGCGCCAGCAGCGCGGGGCTACGGGAGACCCAGTACTTC.

This rearrangement joins TRBV5-1 to TRBJ2-5, with 9 bases identical to TRBD1. J lost 2 bases, V lost 1 base, and 9 bases had no gene match. From germline, CDR1 is SGHRS and CDR2 YFSETQ. The CDR3 has 17 residues. CDR3 loop: CASSLSLGQGSQETQYF. The CDR3 nucleotides read TGCGCCAGCAGCTTGTCGTTGGGACAGGGCTCTCAAGAGACCCAGTACTTC. The full variable domain, its missing parts supplied by reference TRBV5-1 and TRBJ2-5, is KAGVTQTPRYLIKTRGQQVTLSCSPISGHRSVSWYQQTPGQGLQFLFEYFSETQRNKGNFPGRFSGRQFSNSRSEMNVSTLELGDSALYLCASSLSLGQGSQETQYFGPGTRLLVL.

V usage is TRBV27 and J usage is TRBJ2-7; TRBD2 aligns across 8 bases. The CDR3 covers 16 residues. Per the germline V gene, CDR1 is MNHEY and CDR2 is SMNVEV (reference sequence). V shed 10 bases, J shed 2 bases, and the junction held 16 bases outside the gene matches. The CDR3 region is CATSSVRGAVTYEQYF. In nucleotides, the CDR3 is TGTGCCACCTCATCGGTGCGGGGGGCCGTAACCTACGAGCAGTACTTC.

CDR3 nucleotide sequence: TGTGCCAGCAGGCCGGACAGGGCCTGGGCCGGGGAGCTGTTTTTT. Protein product: CASRPDRAWAGELFF. The rearrangement joins TRBV28 to TRBJ2-2; 8 bases agree with TRBD1. This CDR3 has 15 residues. The J segment lost 6 bases and the V segment lost 6 bases, leaving 9 bases of the junction unmatched. Germline assignment: CDR1 MDHEN and CDR2 SYDVKM.

V usage is TRBV7-2 and J usage is TRBJ2-7; possibly TRBD1 or TRBD2 for D (5 bases each). Trimming removed 4 bases from V and 0 bases from J, with 13 bases in between. CDR3 length equals 15 residues. Germline-derived CDR1 and CDR2 are SGHTA and FQGNSA. CDR3 bases: TGTGCCAGCAGCTCCGGGCGTGGGGGCTCCTACGAGCAGTACTTC. Its protein is CASSSGRGGSYEQYF. The full variable domain, its missing parts supplied by reference TRBV7-2 and TRBJ2-7, is GAGVSQSPSNKVTEKGKDVELRCDPISGHTALYWYRQSLGQGLEFLIYFQGNSAPDKSGLPSDRFSAERTGGSVSTLTIQRTQQEDSAVYLCASSSGRGGSYEQYFGPGTRLTVT.

This rearrangement joins TRBV28 to TRBJ2-5, with D perhaps matching TRBD1 or TRBD2 (5 bases each). This CDR3 contains 15 residues. CDR1 and CDR2 from the germline V gene are MDHEN and SYDVKM. V was trimmed by 2 bases and J by 2 bases, leaving 12 bases between them. CDR3 bases: TGTGCCAGCAGTTTACTCGGGGCGGATCAAGAGACCCAGTACTTC. Its translation: CASSLLGADQETQYF. The full variable domain, its missing parts supplied by reference TRBV28 and TRBJ2-5, is DVKVTQSSRYLVKRTGEKVFLECVQDMDHENMFWYRQDPGLGLRLIYFSYDVKMKEKGDIPEGYSVSREKKERFSLILESASTNQTSMYLCASSLLGADQETQYFGPGTRLLVL.

This clonotype was picked up a small number of times. The V and J genes are TRBV6-5 and TRBJ2-5; TRBD2 aligns across 7 bases. With the DNA end fitting TRBJ2-7 better, the J assignment may be wrong. CDR1 is MNHEY and CDR2 is SVGAGI in the germline V gene. This CDR3 is built from 13 residues. The CDR3 DNA reads as TGTGCCAGCAGTTACCCTGGGAGGGACGAGCAGTACTTC. Protein: CASSYPGRDEQYF.

This rearrangement joins TRBV11-2 to TRBJ2-1; 8 positions agree with TRBD2. This CDR3 region has 14 residues. Per germline, CDR1 SGHAT and CDR2 FQNNGV. J lost 8 bases, V lost 0 bases, and 3 bases had no gene match. CDR3 amino acids: CASSLDVRGDEQFF. In nucleotides, the CDR3 is TGTGCCAGCAGCTTAGATGTGCGGGGGGATGAGCAGTTCTTC.

V gene TRBV7-8 combines with J gene TRBJ2-2; maybe TRBD1 (5 bases). The CDR3 loop spans 13 amino acids. V gave up 6 bases and J gave up 3 bases, with 8 bases separating them. CDR1 is SGHVS and CDR2 is FQNEAQ in the germline V gene. In DNA form, the CDR3 reads TGTGCCAGCAGTCGACAGTACACCGGGGAGCTGTTTTTT. This translates into CASSRQYTGELFF.

The genes are TRBV6-2 or TRBV6-3 and TRBJ2-7; TRBD1 matches at 10 bases. CDR3 size: 14 residues. CDR1 MNHEY and CDR2 SVGEGT come from the germline V gene. V shed 5 bases and J 4 bases; nucleotides not matched to a gene: 5. CDR3: CASSTGDRGYEQYF. CDR3 sequence (DNA): TGTGCCAGCAGTACTGGGGACAGGGGATACGAGCAGTACTTC.

This chain uses TRBV27 with TRBJ2-1; TRBD2 matches at 9 bases. This CDR3 contains 14 residues. V lost 5 bases, J lost 9 bases, and 8 bases stayed unmatched. Per the germline V gene, CDR1 is MNHEY and CDR2 is SMNVEV (reference sequence). DNA of the CDR3: TGTGCCAGCAGTCCGAGGGGACTAGCCTCTGAGCAGTTCTTC. It translates to CASSPRGLASEQFF.

The V call is TRBV6-6, the J call TRBJ2-3; the D is unclear. The CDR3 length is 15 residues. V was clipped by 5 bases and J by 0 bases, with 12 bases between them. The germline CDR1 and CDR2 sequences are MNHNY and SVGAGI (reference sequence). CDR3 residues: CASSPYGSSTDTQYF. In nucleotides, the CDR3 is TGTGCCAGCAGTCCCTACGGATCCAGCACAGATACGCAGTATTTT.

This clonotype was seen a few times. The gene calls are TRBV20-1 and TRBJ2-5; D gene uncertain. CDR1 and CDR2 from the germline V gene are DFQATT and SNEGSKA (reference sequence). The CDR3 totals 14 residues. The V end was cut by 3 bases, the J end by 7 bases, with 18 bases between. The CDR3 DNA is TGCAGTGCTAGTATCCCGTCAACCTTTGCGACCCAGTACTTC. Its protein product is CSASIPSTFATQYF.

The chain recombines TRBV6-2 or TRBV6-3 with TRBJ1-2; 7 nucleotides align to TRBD1. Germline-derived CDR1 and CDR2 are MNHEY and SVGEGT. CDR3 size: 13 residues. After removal of 5 bases from V and 6 bases from J, the junction contained 6 bases not matched to a gene. The CDR3, as DNA: TGTGCCAGCAGTATGATCGACAGGGATGGCTACACCTTC. The encoded protein is CASSMIDRDGYTF.

The chain is built from TRBV6-2 or TRBV6-3 and TRBJ2-1; 11 bases map to TRBD2. Germline CDR1 and CDR2: MNHEY and SVGEGT. V trimming: 7 bases; J trimming: 9 bases; junction bases outside the gene matches: 5. This CDR3 is built from 13 residues. CDR3 loop: CASTSGGPGEQFF. CDR3 DNA sequence: TGTGCCAGCACTAGCGGGGGGCCGGGTGAGCAGTTCTTC.

The table lists this clonotype with a count of one. The V gene is TRBV24-1, the J gene TRBJ2-6; D is uncertain. Germline V gene lookup returns CDR1 KGHDR and CDR2 SFDVKD. V was pared by 7 bases and J by 4 bases, with 10 bases between. The CDR3 runs to 14 residues. The CDR3 DNA reads as TGTGCCACCAGCGAAGGAACCGGGGCCAACGTCCTGACTTTC. Translating it yields CATSEGTGANVLTF.

This chain uses TRBV4-2 with TRBJ2-6; maybe TRBD2 (5 bases). The CDR3 covers 16 residues. Trimming shortened V by 1 base and J by 3 bases, and 10 bases separated the two germline ends. The germline V gene encodes CDR1 LGHNA and CDR2 YNFKEQ. The DNA of the CDR3 is TGTGCCAGCAGCCAAGGGGTCCGGGGTGGGGCCAACGTCCTGACTTTC. Its protein product is CASSQGVRGGANVLTF.

This clonotype was detected a few times. V gene TRBV5-1 combines with J gene TRBJ2-5, with 8 bases aligning to TRBD2. V lost 4 bases and J lost 4; bases outside the gene matches: 9. Per the germline V gene, CDR1 is SGHRS and CDR2 is YFSETQ. This CDR3 is 15 amino acids long. CDR3 loop: CASSRLGLAGETQYF. The CDR3 nucleotides read TGCGCCAGCAGCCGTTTGGGGCTAGCGGGAGAGACCCAGTACTTC.